The 18 T cell receptor beta chains given below trace back to one sample, sequenced in a study of human T cells and chemical hapten exposure. Unique molecular identifiers were attached to individual cDNA molecules during library preparation. TCRdb re-called the reads through MiXCR, storing one row per CDR3 protein. The table has over 4,000 distinct CDR3 sequences, about 50% seen once. As for treatment: therapeutic diphenylcyclopropenone sensitization with weekly scalp DPC. Specimen: whole blood, collected before DPC sensitization or 2, 6, or about 24 weeks after (not recorded which). The receptors come from an adult with alopecia areata. Some clones in this sample may be carry-over from other donors' samples. This table probably holds off-target reads from a library built for another chain.

This clonotype was observed a few times. The rearrangement joins TRBV7-2 to TRBJ2-3; TRBD2 matches at 9 bases. The trim removed 5 bases at V and 4 bases at J, leaving 10 bases unmatched. This CDR3 region has 16 residues. Germline loops: CDR1 SGHTA, CDR2 FQGNSA. CDR3 bases: TGTGCCAGCAGCACCGGGACTAGCTTCCAGTCAGATACGCAGTATTTT. It yields the protein CASSTGTSFQSDTQYF. The complete variable domain, with remaining parts taken from reference TRBV7-2 and TRBJ2-3, reads GAGVSQSPSNKVTEKGKDVELRCDPISGHTALYWYRQSLGQGLEFLIYFQGNSAPDKSGLPSDRFSAERTGGSVSTLTIQRTQQEDSAVYLCASSTGTSFQSDTQYFGPGTRLTVL.

This clonotype occurred a few times. The chain is built from TRBV11-2 and TRBJ2-7, with D perhaps TRBD1 (5 bases). Germline CDR1 reads SGHAT; CDR2 reads FQNNGV. The CDR3 has 15 amino acids. V was shortened by 0 bases and J by 2 bases, with 11 bases between the two germline ends. The CDR3 loop is CASSLELTAAYEQYF. The CDR3 DNA sequence: TGTGCCAGCAGCTTAGAACTGACAGCAGCCTACGAGCAGTACTTC.

The chain links TRBV7-6 to TRBJ2-1; 8 nucleotides agree with TRBD2. The germline V gene has CDR1 SGHVS and CDR2 FNYEAQ. CDR3 length: 14 amino acids. Trimming removed 6 bases from V and 5 bases from J; junction bases left unmatched: 6. Here the CDR3 reads CASSTGLVDNEQFF. The CDR3 DNA reads TGTGCCAGCAGTACGGGACTAGTCGACAATGAGCAGTTCTTC.

This clonotype has more than one count but fewer than ten. The V and J genes are TRBV2 and TRBJ2-6; D is undetermined. The length of the CDR3 is 14 residues. The V gene's germline CDR1 is SNHLY and CDR2 FYNNEI. V was trimmed by 5 bases and J by 0 bases, leaving 5 bases between them. CDR3 amino acids: CASSRDSGANVLTF. CDR3 nucleotides: TGTGCCAGCAGTCGTGACTCTGGGGCCAACGTCCTGACTTTC.

In its sample, this clonotype was seen a few times. V usage is TRBV20-1 and J usage is TRBJ2-4; 7 bases agree with TRBD2. The CDR3 contains 17 residues. The J segment lost 0 bases and the V segment lost 0 bases, leaving 8 bases of the junction unmatched. The germline V gene has CDR1 DFQATT and CDR2 SNEGSKA (reference sequence). The CDR3 protein is CSARDIRAGIAKNIQYF. CDR3 coding DNA: TGCAGTGCTAGAGATATACGAGCGGGAATAGCCAAAAACATTCAGTACTTC.

This clonotype was counted only a few times. The chain employs TRBV5-4 and TRBJ2-1; D unclear. Germline loops: CDR1 SGHNT, CDR2 YYREEE (reference sequence). The CDR3 is 11 amino acids. Deletions cut 1 base from V and 9 bases from J, with 5 bases between. The CDR3 loop is CASSLFGEQFF. The CDR3, as DNA: TGTGCCAGCAGCTTGTTTGGTGAGCAGTTCTTC.

The V and J genes are TRBV5-1 and TRBJ2-7; D is unresolved. Germline V gives CDR1 SGHRS, CDR2 YFSETQ. There are 11 residues in the CDR3. Trimming left V 0 bases short and J 5 bases short, with 3 bases between. CDR3 residues: CASSLGHEQYF. CDR3 DNA: TGCGCCAGCAGCTTGGGCCACGAGCAGTACTTC.

This rearrangement joins TRBV11-2 to TRBJ2-1, with D perhaps matching TRBD1 or TRBD2 (5 bases each). The ends were cut back, 3 bases at V and 9 bases at J, with 18 bases in the middle. The CDR3 has 15 residues. Germline V gene lookup returns CDR1 SGHAT and CDR2 FQNNGV. The CDR3 bases are TGTGCCAGCAGCTTGAGGGGCGGGCCGGGCGGTGAGCAGTTCTTC. Translation gives CASSLRGGPGGEQFF.

The chain links TRBV18 to TRBJ2-1; TRBD2 matches at 10 bases. CDR3 length: 17 amino acids. Trimming cost V 5 bases and J 6 bases; bases outside gene matches: 13. Germline values: CDR1 KGHSH, CDR2 LQKENI. The DNA for the CDR3 is TGTGCCAGCTCAGCCCCCGCCGGGACTAGCGCTGGCAATGAGCAGTTCTTC. As protein: CASSAPAGTSAGNEQFF.

V usage is TRBV29-1 and J usage is TRBJ2-3; the D gene is possibly TRBD2 (5 bases). Germline V lookup: CDR1 SQVTM, CDR2 ANQGSEA. The CDR3 is 10 residues long. Trimming took off 7 bases at V and 5 bases at J, with 7 bases between the two ends. CDR3 loop: CSAGRDTQYF. The CDR3 DNA sequence: TGCAGCGCGGGAAGAGATACGCAGTATTTT.

The chain joins TRBV7-2 to TRBJ2-5, with D possibly TRBD1 on 6 matching bases. From germline, CDR1 is SGHTA and CDR2 FQGNSA. CDR3 length: 14 amino acids. The V gene lost 6 bases and the J gene lost 7 bases, with 18 bases spanning the gap. This CDR3 is CASRISMIRGTQYF. The CDR3 coding sequence is TGTGCCAGCAGAATTTCTATGATCAGGGGGACCCAGTACTTC.

The table lists this clonotype with a count of one. V gene TRBV10-3 combines with J gene TRBJ2-3; 10 nucleotides align to TRBD2. This CDR3 spans 13 amino acids. Germline assignment: CDR1 ENHRY and CDR2 SYGVKD. Trimming took 8 bases from V and 8 from J; bases not matched to a gene: 7. The CDR3 here is CAIGLAGVATQYF. The CDR3 nucleotides read TGTGCCATCGGGCTAGCGGGAGTGGCTACGCAGTATTTT.

The sample holds a few counts of this clonotype. The J gene is TRBJ1-1, the V gene TRBV5-1, with TRBD1 as a possible D gene (5 bases). V gave up 1 base and J gave up 5 bases, with 9 bases separating them. From germline, CDR1 is SGHRS and CDR2 YFSETQ. This CDR3 contains 13 residues. The CDR3 loop reads CASSLTGQTEAFF. The CDR3 DNA reads TGCGCCAGCAGCTTGACGGGGCAAACTGAAGCTTTCTTT.

This clonotype was found a few times. The rearrangement uses TRBV10-3 and TRBJ2-3; D might be TRBD1 (7 bases). The CDR3 runs 17 residues. Germline assignment: CDR1 ENHRY and CDR2 SYGVKD. V was shortened by 0 bases and J by 2 bases, with 15 bases between the two germline ends. The CDR3 DNA reads as TGTGCCATCAGTGAGTCAACGAGGGGGCGGGACACAGATACGCAGTATTTT. Translated: CAISESTRGRDTDTQYF.

The genes are TRBV5-6 and TRBJ2-3, with D perhaps given as TRBD1 or TRBD2 (5 bases each). From germline, CDR1 is SGHDT and CDR2 YYEEEE. Trimming took 2 bases from V and 2 from J, leaving 15 bases between them. This CDR3 has 16 residues. CDR3 nucleotides: TGTGCCAGCAGCTTTAGTTTGAGGGGATACACAGATACGCAGTATTTT. This sequence encodes CASSFSLRGYTDTQYF.

This clonotype was found a few times. The V and J genes are TRBV12-3 or TRBV12-4 and TRBJ2-5; 8 bases map to TRBD2. The CDR3 has 16 amino acids. The junction had 15 bases not matched to a gene; V was cut back by 11 bases and J by 1 base. The chain's CDR3 is CAATLRAGGGQETQYF. DNA of the CDR3: TGTGCCGCGACCCTCCGGGCCGGGGGGGGCCAAGAGACCCAGTACTTC.

V usage is TRBV12-3 or TRBV12-4 and J usage is TRBJ2-2; TRBD1 aligns across 7 bases. Germline trimming cut 5 bases from V and 5 bases from J; bases unmatched to any gene: 5. This CDR3 is 14 amino acids long. CDR3 bases: TGTGCCAGCAGTCCAAGGGGGCATACCGGGGAGCTGTTTTTT. Its translation: CASSPRGHTGELFF.

In its sample, this clonotype was seen a few times. The chain links TRBV4-1 to TRBJ2-5; 9 bases are a match to TRBD2. V lost 8 bases to trimming and J lost 4 bases; unmatched junction nucleotides: 5. Germline V lookup: CDR1 MGHRA, CDR2 YSYEKL. This CDR3 contains 13 residues. The DNA of the CDR3 is TGCGCCAGCGCGGGGGGGTCCGGAGAGACCCAGTACTTC. Its translation: CASAGGSGETQYF.